One and the same sample provided the 2 T cell receptor beta chains below, sequenced in a study of blood T cell repertoires in COVID-19. Profiled with immunoSEQ multiplex PCR; TCRdb holds only in-frame clones, not every one. The sample contains approximately 88,000 clones, roughly 90% of which appear only once. The source material was peripheral blood. All receptors come from a male donor with acute or convalescent COVID-19.

This chain joins TRBV7-9 and TRBJ1-1, with D possibly TRBD1 on 5 matching bases. The CDR3 consists of 16 residues. Per the germline V gene, CDR1 is SEHNR and CDR2 is FQNEAQ (reference sequence). The germline V and J ends were trimmed by 5 bases and 1 base, with 17 bases remaining between them. This CDR3 reads CASSPRMGGANTEAFF. As DNA, the CDR3 is TGTGCCAGCAGCCCGCGGATGGGAGGGGCGAACACTGAAGCTTTCTTT.

This rearrangement joins TRBV7-9 to TRBJ2-3; TRBD1 matches at 9 bases. The V gene's germline CDR1 is SEHNR and CDR2 FQNEAQ (reference sequence). The V gene end was trimmed by 1 base and the J gene end by 2 bases; junction bases not matched to a gene: 4. CDR3 length: 16 amino acids. The CDR3 DNA sequence: TGTGCCAGCAGCTTAGGTACAGGGGGCTACACAGATACGCAGTATTTT. Translating gives CASSLGTGGYTDTQYF.